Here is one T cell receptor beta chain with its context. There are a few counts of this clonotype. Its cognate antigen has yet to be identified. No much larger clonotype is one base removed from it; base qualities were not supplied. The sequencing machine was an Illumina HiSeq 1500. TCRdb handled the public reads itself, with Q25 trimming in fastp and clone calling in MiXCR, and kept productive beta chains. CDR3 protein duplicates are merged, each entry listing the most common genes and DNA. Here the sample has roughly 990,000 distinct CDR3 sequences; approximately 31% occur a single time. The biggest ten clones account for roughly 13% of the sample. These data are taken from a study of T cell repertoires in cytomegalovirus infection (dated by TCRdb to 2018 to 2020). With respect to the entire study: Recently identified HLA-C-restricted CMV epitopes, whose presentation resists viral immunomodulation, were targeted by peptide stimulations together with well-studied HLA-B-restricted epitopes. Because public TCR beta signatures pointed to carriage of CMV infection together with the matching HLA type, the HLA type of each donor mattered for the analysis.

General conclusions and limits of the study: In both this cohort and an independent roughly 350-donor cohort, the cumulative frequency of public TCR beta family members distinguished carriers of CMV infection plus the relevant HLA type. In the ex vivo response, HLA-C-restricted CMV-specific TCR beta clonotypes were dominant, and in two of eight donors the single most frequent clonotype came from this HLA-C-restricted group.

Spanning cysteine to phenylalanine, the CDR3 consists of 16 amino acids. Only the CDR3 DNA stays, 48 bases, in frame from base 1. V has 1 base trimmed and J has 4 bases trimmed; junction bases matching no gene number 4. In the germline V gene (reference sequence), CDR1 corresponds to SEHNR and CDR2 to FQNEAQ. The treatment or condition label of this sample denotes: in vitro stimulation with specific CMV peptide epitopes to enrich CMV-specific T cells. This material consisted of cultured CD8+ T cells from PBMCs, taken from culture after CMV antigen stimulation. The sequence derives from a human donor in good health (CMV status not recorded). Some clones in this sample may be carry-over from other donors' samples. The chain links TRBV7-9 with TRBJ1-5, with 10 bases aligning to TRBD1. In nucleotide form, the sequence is TGTGCCAGCAGCTTAGAGGGGACAGGGGCAAATCAGCCCCAGCATTTT. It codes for CASSLEGTGANQPQHF.